Described below is a single T cell receptor beta chain sequence and its context. Its target antigen remains unknown. No per-base quality is available; no much larger clone lies one base away. The data are from a study of blood T cell repertoires in COVID-19 (TCRdb year 2020). Concerning the study at large: Samples covering the acute and convalescent phases of COVID-19 were provided by collaborators in the United States, Italy and Spain. The material from the prospective study consisted of cDNA or gDNA derived from T cells, B-cell-depleted T cells, or PBMCs. The dataset comprised deeply sampled blood TCRbeta repertoires from subjects exposed to, actively infected with, or recovered from COVID-19. A freely available public database, intended as a resource for researchers studying the immune response to SARS-CoV-2, is where the repertoires were released. Samples were obtained from the ongoing ImmuneRACE study (first 160 participants) and from about 1,300 subjects provided by 6 global collaborators. The sample metadata nearly always contained a de-identified subject ID, COVID-19 status, age in years and sex. Where available, HLA class I and class II types were obtained from metadata supplied by the sample provider rather than from assay-based typing.

TCRbeta CDR3 regions were amplified from genomic DNA using the immunoSEQ Assay, a bias-controlled multiplex PCR. The authors processed their data as follows. The number of nucleated cells in each sample was estimated by amplification of reference gene primers within the assay. Sequence reads were collapsed and filtered to measure the absolute abundance of every unique TCRbeta CDR3 rearrangement. For each sample, productive Simpson clonality was calculated as the square root of Simpson's diversity index across productive rearrangements. Imported from immuneACCESS, the table was reduced by TCRdb to in-frame sequences with V and J called. These copies leave out some clones; in studies compared against another copy, an unresolved V gene accounts for under half, and the cause of the remainder is not known. D and trimming were read from the DNA, whereas the V and J calls and clone size are those reported in that table. This sample is represented by roughly 42,000 clones; about nine tenths of them were singletons. Of the sample, approximately 4% is held by the ten largest clones.

Whole blood was collected in K2EDTA tubes by collaborating institutions according to the institutions' own protocols. For TCRbeta analysis, collaborators shipped samples in one of three forms: frozen whole blood, isolated PBMCs, or DNA extracted from either of those sample types. The germline V gene (reference sequence) gives CDR1 as SEHNR and CDR2 as FQNEAQ. The CDR3 contains 13 residues, cysteine and phenylalanine counted. Of all the DNA, just the CDR3 is kept, 39 bases in frame from base 1. Trimming at the junction amounts to 5 bases on V and 3 bases on J, and the germline ends lie 8 bases apart. What the work shows at the level of the full study, not this receptor alone: How much clinical and demographic metadata was included differed by source and by participant, and the metadata was provided uncurated.

Rearrangement joined TRBV7-9 to TRBJ2-1; a confident D gene designation cannot be given. The sample was peripheral blood. The clonotype was recovered from a human donor in a cohort sampled during active COVID-19. Here is the DNA: TGTGCCAGCAGCCCCAGAGGCTACAATGAGCAGTTCTTC. This sequence encodes CASSPRGYNEQFF.